This TCR beta chain was documented in a study of radiation and T cells in renal cell carcinoma. The wider study: Nephrectomy followed 15 Gy stereotactic body radiation by 4 weeks.

Study conclusions and caveats: Top tumor clonotypes rose in blood 2 weeks post-radiation, then contracted.

Concerning this clone itself: The antigen remains undetermined.

Documented time point: baseline pretreatment blood. Sample treatment: 15 Gy SBRT to primary tumor, nephrectomy 4 weeks later. Blood was sampled at baseline, 2 weeks and 4 weeks after SBRT. Clones were sequenced by immunoSEQ multiplex PCR, and TCRdb holds only the in-frame ones, with some missing. Among 100,000 to 150,000 clones listed, about four fifths were seen once. Germline loops: CDR1 SEHNR, CDR2 FQNEAQ (reference sequence). The ends were cut back, 7 bases at V and 6 bases at J, with 16 bases in the middle. This CDR3 is 13 amino acids long. The starting material was blood, obtained from a patient whose treatment included radiotherapy and nephrectomy. The TCR comes from a woman aged 55-70 years with renal cell carcinoma. The chain uses TRBV7-9 and TRBJ2-7, with a weak D call TRBD1 (6 bases). The chain's CDR3 is CASTQYRAGEQYF. CDR3 coding DNA: TGTGCCAGCACCCAATACAGGGCCGGCGAGCAGTACTTC.